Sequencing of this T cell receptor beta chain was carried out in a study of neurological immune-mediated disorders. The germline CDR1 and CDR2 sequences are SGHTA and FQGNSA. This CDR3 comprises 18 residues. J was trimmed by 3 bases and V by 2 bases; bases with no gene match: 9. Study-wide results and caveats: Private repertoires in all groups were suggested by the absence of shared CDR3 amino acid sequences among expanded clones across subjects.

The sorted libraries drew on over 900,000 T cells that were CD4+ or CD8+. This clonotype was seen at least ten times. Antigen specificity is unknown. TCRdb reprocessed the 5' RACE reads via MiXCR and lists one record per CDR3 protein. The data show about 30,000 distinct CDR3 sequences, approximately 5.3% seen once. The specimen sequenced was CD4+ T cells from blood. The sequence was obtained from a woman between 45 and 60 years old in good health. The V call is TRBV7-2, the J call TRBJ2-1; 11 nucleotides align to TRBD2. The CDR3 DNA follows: TGTGCCAGCAGCTTAACGGGGCGACTAGCGGGAAGCTACAATGAGCAGTTCTTC. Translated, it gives CASSLTGRLAGSYNEQFF.